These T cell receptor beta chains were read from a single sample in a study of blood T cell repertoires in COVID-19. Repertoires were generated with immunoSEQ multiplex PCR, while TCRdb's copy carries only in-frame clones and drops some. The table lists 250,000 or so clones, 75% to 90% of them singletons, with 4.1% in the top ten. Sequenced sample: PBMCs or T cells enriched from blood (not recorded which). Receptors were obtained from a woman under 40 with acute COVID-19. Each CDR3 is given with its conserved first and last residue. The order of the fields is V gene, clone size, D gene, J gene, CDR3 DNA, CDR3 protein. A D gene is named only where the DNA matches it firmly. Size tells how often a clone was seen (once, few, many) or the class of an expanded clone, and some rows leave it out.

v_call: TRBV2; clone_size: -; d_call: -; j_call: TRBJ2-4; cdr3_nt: TGTGCCAGCAGTGAAGCTGATTTTGGCGGCCTAGCCAAAAACATTCAGTACTTC; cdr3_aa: CASSEADFGGLAKNIQYF
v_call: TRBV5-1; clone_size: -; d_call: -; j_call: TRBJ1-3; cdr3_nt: TGCGCCAGCAGCATTACGACAGGATCGAGTGGAAACACCATATATTTT; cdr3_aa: CASSITTGSSGNTIYF
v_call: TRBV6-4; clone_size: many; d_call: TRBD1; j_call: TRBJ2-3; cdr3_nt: TGTGCCAGCAGTGACGGACAGGGTGCCAGCACAGATACGCAGTATTTT; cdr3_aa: CASSDGQGASTDTQYF
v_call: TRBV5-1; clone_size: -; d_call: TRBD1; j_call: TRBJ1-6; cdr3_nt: TGCGCCAGCAGCTTGTCTGGGACAGGGCGTTCACCCCTCCACTTT; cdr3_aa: CASSLSGTGRSPLHF
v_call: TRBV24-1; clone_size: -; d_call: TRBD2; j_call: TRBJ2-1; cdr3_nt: TGTGCCACCAGTGAGGGGACTAGCGGGGGCTACAATGAGCAGTTCTTC; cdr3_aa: CATSEGTSGGYNEQFF
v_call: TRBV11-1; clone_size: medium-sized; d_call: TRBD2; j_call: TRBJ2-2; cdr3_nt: TGTGCCAGCAGCTTAGCGGGACTAGCGGGAGAATCGAACACCGGGGAGCTGTTTTTT; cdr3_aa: CASSLAGLAGESNTGELFF
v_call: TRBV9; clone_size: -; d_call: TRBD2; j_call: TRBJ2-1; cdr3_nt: TGTGCCAGCAGCGCTCAGCAGGGACTAGCGGGCAAGAATGAGCAGTTCTTC; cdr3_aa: CASSAQQGLAGKNEQFF
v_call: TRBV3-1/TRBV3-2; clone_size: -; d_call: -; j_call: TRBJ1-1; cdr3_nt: TGTGCCAGCAGCCAACGGGAAGCTGAAGCTTTCTTT; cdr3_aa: CASSQREAEAFF
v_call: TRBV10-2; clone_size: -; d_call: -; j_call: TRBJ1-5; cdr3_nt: TGCGCCAGCAGGGACAGCGATAGCAATCAGCCCCAGCATTTT; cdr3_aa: CASRDSDSNQPQHF
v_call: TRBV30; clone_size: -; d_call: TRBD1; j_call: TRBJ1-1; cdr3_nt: TGTGCCTGGACCTTAGGACAGGGGATTACTGAAGCTTTCTTT; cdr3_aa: CAWTLGQGITEAFF
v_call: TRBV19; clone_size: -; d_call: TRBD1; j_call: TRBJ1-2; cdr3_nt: TGTGCCAGTAGTGATACAGGGGACTATGGCTACACCTTC; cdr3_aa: CASSDTGDYGYTF
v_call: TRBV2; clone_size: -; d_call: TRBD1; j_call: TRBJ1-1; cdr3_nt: TGTGCCAGCAGAGGACAGGATACGAACACTGAAGCTTTCTTT; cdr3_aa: CASRGQDTNTEAFF
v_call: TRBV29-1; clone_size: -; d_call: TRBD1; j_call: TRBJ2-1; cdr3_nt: TGCAGCGTTGAAGAGGCCGGGACAGGGCACTACAATGAGCAGTTCTTC; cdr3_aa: CSVEEAGTGHYNEQFF
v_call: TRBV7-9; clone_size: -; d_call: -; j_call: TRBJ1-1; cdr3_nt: TGTGCCAGCAGCTCCCCCGCCTCCTTTCGGACTGAAGCTTTCTTT; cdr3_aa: CASSSPASFRTEAFF
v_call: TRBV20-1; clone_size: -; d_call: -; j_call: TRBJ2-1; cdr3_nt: TGCAGTGCCGTTTCCAATGAGCAGTTCTTC; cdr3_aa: CSAVSNEQFF
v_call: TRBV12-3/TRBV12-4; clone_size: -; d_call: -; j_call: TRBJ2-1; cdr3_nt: TGTGCCAGCAGTCCGATAGGGGATGAGCAGTTCTTC; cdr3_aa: CASSPIGDEQFF
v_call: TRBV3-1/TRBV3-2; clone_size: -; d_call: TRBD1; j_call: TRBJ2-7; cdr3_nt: TGTGCCAGCAGTAGGACAGGGGGTATGTACGAGCAGTACTTC; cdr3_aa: CASSRTGGMYEQYF
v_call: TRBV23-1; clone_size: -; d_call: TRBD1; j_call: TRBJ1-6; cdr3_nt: TGCGCCAGCAGTCAATCCCCCGGGACAGAAATTCCTAATTCACCCCTCCACTTT; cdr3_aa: CASSQSPGTEIPNSPLHF
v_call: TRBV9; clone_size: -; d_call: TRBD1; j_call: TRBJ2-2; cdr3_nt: TGTGCCAGCAGCGTAGAGGGGGCGCACACCGGGGAGCTGTTTTTT; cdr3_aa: CASSVEGAHTGELFF
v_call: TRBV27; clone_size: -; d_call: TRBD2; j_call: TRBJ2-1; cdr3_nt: TGTGCCAGCAAAGTTGGACTAGCATCTAATGAGCAGTTCTTC; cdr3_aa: CASKVGLASNEQFF
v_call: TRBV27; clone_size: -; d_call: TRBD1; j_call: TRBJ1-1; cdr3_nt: TGTGCCAGCACCAAGGACAGGGATAACACTGAAGCTTTCTTT; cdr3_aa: CASTKDRDNTEAFF
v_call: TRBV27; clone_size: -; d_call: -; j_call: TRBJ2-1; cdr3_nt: TGTGCCAGCAGTTTATCGTCCGGGGATGAGCAGTTCTTC; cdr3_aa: CASSLSSGDEQFF
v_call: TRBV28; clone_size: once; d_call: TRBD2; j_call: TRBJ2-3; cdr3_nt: TGTGCCAGCACGGTTAGAAGCGGGAGGGCCAATTTCCCAGTAGATACGCAGTATTTT; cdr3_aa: CASTVRSGRANFPVDTQYF
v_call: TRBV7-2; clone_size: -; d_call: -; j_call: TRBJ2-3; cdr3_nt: TGTGCCAGCAGCCCGATAGCGGAAAGAACAGATACGCAGTATTTT; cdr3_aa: CASSPIAERTDTQYF
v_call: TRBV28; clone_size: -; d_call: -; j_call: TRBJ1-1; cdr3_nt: TGTGCCAGCACGCAGGGAGGGACTGAAGCTTTCTTT; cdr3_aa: CASTQGGTEAFF
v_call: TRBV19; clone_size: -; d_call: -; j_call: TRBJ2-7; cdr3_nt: TGTGCCAGTAGTATCGGGACAAATTACGAGCAGTACTTC; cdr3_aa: CASSIGTNYEQYF
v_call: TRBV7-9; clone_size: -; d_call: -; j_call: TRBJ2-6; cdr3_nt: TGTGCCAGCAGCCCTGACGCGGGCATCATCGCCTCTGGGGCCAACGTCCTGACTTTC; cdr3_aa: CASSPDAGIIASGANVLTF
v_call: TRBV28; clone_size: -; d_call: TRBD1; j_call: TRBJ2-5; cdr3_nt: TGTGCCAGCCAGGGGGACAGGGGGCAAGAGACCCAGTACTTC; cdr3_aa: CASQGDRGQETQYF
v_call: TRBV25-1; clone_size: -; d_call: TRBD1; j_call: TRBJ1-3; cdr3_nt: TGTGCCAGCAGTGAATCCCCGACAGGGGGAAACACCATATATTTT; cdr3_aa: CASSESPTGGNTIYF
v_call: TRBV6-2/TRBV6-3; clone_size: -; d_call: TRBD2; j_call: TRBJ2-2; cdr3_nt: TGTGCCAGCAGTTACGACTTGGGACTAGCGGGTTCCGTTACCGGGGAGCTGTTTTTT; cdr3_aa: CASSYDLGLAGSVTGELFF
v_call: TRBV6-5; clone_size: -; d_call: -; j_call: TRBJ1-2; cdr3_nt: TGTGCCAGCAGTTACATGGGGCAAGCCTATGGCTACACCTTC; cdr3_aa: CASSYMGQAYGYTF
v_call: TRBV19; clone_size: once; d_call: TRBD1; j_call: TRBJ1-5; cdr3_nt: TGTGCCAGTAGTGGGACAGGGGGCAATCAGCCCCAGCATTTT; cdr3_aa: CASSGTGGNQPQHF
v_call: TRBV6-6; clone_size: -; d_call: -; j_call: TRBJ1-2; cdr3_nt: TGTGCCAGCAGCCCCGAGGGGGTGGGGACTGGCTACACCTTC; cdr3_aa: CASSPEGVGTGYTF
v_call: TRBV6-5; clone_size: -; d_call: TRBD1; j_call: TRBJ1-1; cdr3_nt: TGTGCCAGCAGCCCGACAGGGGGCAGGACTGAAGCTTTCTTT; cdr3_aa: CASSPTGGRTEAFF
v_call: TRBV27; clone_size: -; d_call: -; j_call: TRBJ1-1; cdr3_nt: TGTGCCAGCAGTTTATCGGCCGACACTGAAGCTTTCTTT; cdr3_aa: CASSLSADTEAFF
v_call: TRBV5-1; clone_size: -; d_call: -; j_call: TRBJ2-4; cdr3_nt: TGCCCCCCCAGCCCACGCCTGGGGGGGAAGGGGGATCTAGCCAAAAACATTCAGTACTTC; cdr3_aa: CPPSPRLGGKGDLAKNIQYF
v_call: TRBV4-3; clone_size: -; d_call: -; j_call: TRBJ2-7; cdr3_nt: TGCGCCAGCAGCCAAGAAAACAGCCCCGAGCAGTACTTC; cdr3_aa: CASSQENSPEQYF
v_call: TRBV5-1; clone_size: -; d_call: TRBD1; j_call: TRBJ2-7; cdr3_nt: TGCGCCAGCAGCTTACAGGGGTACGAGCAGTACTTC; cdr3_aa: CASSLQGYEQYF
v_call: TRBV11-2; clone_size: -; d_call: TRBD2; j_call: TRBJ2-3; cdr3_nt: TGTGCCAGCAGCCCTCTAGCGGGAGGCTACACAGATACGCAGTATTTT; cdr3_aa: CASSPLAGGYTDTQYF
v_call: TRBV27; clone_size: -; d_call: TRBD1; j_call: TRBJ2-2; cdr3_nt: TGTGCCAGCAGTTTTGGGACAGGGCGCACCGGGGAGCTGTTTTTT; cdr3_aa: CASSFGTGRTGELFF
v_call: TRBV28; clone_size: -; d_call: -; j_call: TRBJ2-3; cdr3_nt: TGTGCCACCGGGAGTAGCACAGATACGCAGTATTTT; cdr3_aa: CATGSSTDTQYF